This T cell receptor beta chain was sequenced during a study of T cell repertoires in cytomegalovirus infection (dated by TCRdb to the late 2010s). Study-wide context: The HLA type of each donor mattered for the analysis, because public TCR beta signatures pointed to carriage of CMV infection along with the matching HLA type.

This clonotype was seen a handful of times. This receptor's antigen is unknown. Base qualities were left out, and no much larger clone turns up one base away. From the cysteine through the phenylalanine, the CDR3 covers 13 amino acids. Only the CDR3 DNA stays, 39 bases, in frame from base 1. V and J are truncated by 8 bases and 3 bases respectively, leaving an intervening sequence of 14 bases. CDR1 and CDR2 were assigned from the germline V gene as MNHNS and SASEGT. Points the paper makes about the study in general: The ex vivo response was dominated by HLA-C-restricted CMV-specific TCR beta clonotypes, and the single most frequent clonotype in two of eight donors was supplied by these HLA-C-restricted clonotypes. In both this cohort and an independent cohort of under 450 donors, the cumulative frequency of public TCR beta family members distinguished carriers of CMV infection plus the relevant HLA type.

The run used an Illumina HiSeq 1500. TCRdb reprocessed the public reads (quality trimming at Q25 with fastp, clone calling with MiXCR) and kept in-frame beta chains. Each entry merges the rows of one CDR3 protein and shows their most common DNA and genes. This sample gives around 450,000 distinct CDR3 sequences in total; roughly 30% of them show up just once. Approximately 15% of the sample is taken by the ten largest. Specimen: PBMCs. The TCR originated in a human donor in good health (CMV status not recorded). Some clones in this sample may be carry-over from other donors' samples. This receptor chain uses TRBV6-1 and TRBJ2-7; the D gene identity is not certain. CDR3 loop: CASHGPGSYEQYF. At the DNA level, the sequence is TGTGCCAGCCACGGACCCGGTAGCTACGAGCAGTACTTC.